Only a few counts were recorded for the clone carrying this TCR beta chain. The antigen is not known. V was pared by 3 bases and J by 2 bases, with 14 bases between. The CDR3 runs to 15 residues. The V gene's germline CDR1 is KGHSH and CDR2 LQKENI. 5'RACE with constant-segment primers yielded barcoded, UMI-tagged TCR alpha and TCR beta cDNA libraries. MiXCR, applied by TCRdb to the 5' RACE reads, yields one record per CDR3 protein. This table holds about 200,000 distinct CDR3 sequences, around 17% found once. The sample originates from a study of T-cell memory formation after mild COVID-19. Study outcomes and limitations: Day 15 to 85 contractors were CD4/CD8 balanced; later expanders leaned CD4+.

The TCR originated in an adult woman who had mild COVID-19 (a few samples of this study predate the infection). Cell type and time point are not known. Sequencing was done on a sample of PBMCs or a T cell subset sorted from them (not recorded which). The chain links TRBV18 to TRBJ2-7; no firm D call. The CDR3 DNA is TGTGCCAGCTCACCCCCGAACGGGCTAACCTACGAGCAGTACTTC. Its translation is CASSPPNGLTYEQYF.